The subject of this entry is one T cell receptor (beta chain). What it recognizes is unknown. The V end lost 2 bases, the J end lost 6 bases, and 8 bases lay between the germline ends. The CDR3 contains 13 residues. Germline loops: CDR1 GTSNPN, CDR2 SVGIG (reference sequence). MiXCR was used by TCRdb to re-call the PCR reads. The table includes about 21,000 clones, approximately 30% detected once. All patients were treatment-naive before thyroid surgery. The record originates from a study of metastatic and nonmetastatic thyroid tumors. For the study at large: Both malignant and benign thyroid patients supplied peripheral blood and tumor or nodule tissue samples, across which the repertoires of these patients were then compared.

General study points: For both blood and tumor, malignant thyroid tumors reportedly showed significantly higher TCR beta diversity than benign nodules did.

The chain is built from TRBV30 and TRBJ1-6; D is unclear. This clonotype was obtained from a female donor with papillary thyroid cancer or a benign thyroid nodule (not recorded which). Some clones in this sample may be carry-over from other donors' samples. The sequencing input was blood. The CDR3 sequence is CAWSLTVNSPLHF. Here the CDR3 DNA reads TGTGCCTGGAGTCTAACAGTTAATTCACCCCTCCACTTT.